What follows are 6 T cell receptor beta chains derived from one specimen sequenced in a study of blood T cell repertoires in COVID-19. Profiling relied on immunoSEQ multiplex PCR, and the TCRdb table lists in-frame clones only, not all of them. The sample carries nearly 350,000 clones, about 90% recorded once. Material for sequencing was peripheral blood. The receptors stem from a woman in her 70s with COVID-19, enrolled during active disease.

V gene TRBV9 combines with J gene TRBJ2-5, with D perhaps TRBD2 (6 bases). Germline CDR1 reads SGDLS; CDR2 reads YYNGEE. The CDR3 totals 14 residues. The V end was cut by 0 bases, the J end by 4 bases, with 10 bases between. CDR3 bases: TGTGCCAGCAGCGTAGATGCGGGGCTAGAGACCCAGTACTTC. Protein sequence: CASSVDAGLETQYF.

This CDR3 reads CASSLAEGFYGYTF. CDR3 sequence (DNA): TGTGCCAGCAGCTTAGCGGAGGGGTTCTATGGCTACACCTTC. This chain joins TRBV7-9 and TRBJ1-2, with a weak D call TRBD1 (5 bases). CDR1 SEHNR and CDR2 FQNEAQ come from the germline V gene (reference sequence). Between the trimmed V and J ends, which lost 0 bases and 4 bases, there was a span of 9 bases. The CDR3 runs 14 residues.

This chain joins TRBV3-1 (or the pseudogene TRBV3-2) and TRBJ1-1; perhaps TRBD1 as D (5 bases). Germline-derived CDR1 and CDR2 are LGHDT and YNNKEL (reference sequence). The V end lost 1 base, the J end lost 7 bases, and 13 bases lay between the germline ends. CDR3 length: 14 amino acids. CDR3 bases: TGTGCCAGCAGCCAAGTAGGGGCGCGTGGTGAAGCTTTCTTT. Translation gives CASSQVGARGEAFF.

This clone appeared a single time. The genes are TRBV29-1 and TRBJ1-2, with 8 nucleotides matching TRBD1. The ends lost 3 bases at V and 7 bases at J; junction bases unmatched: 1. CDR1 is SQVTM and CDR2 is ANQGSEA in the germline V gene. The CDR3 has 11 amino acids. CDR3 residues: CSVDQGAGYTF. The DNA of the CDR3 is TGCAGCGTTGATCAGGGGGCTGGCTACACCTTC.

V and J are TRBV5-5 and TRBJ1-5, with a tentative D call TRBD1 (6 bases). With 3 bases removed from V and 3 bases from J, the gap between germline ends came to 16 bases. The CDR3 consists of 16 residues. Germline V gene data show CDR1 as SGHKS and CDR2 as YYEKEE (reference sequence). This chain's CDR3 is CASSYQGSILNQPQHF. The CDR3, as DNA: TGTGCCAGCAGCTACCAGGGGTCGATCCTCAATCAGCCCCAGCATTTT. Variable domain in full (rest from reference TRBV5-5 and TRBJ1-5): DAGVTQSPTHLIKTRGQQVTLRCSPISGHKSVSWYQQVLGQGPQFIFQYYEKEERGRGNFPDRFSARQFPNYSSELNVNALLLGDSALYLCASSYQGSILNQPQHFGDGTRLSIL.

Here the CDR3 reads CASSPYDGVYEQYF. The CDR3 DNA follows: TGTGCCAGCAGCCCATACGACGGGGTCTACGAGCAGTACTTC. The chain employs TRBV6-5 and TRBJ2-7; D possibly corresponds to TRBD2 (5 bases). V gave up 6 bases and J gave up 3 bases, with 15 bases separating them. The CDR3 has 14 amino acids. The germline gives CDR1 MNHEY, CDR2 SVGAGI.